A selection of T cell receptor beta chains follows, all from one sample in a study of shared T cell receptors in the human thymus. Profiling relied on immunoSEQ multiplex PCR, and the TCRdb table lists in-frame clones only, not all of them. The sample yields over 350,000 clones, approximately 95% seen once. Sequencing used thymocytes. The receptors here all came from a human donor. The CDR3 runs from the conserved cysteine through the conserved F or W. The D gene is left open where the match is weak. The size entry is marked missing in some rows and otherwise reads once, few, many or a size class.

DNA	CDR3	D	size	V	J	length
TGTGCCAGCAGTGAATGGGCGGGTCGGGCCTACAATGAGCAGTTCTTC	CASSEWAGRAYNEQFF	NA	NA	TRBV2	TRBJ2-1	16
TGTGCCAGCAGCGATCCCCAGACCCAGTACTTC	CASSDPQTQYF	NA	NA	TRBV5-4	TRBJ2-5	11
TGTGCCAGCACAAAAGGTCGCGGGAGGGCCCTGGATACGCAGTATTTT	CASTKGRGRALDTQYF	TRBD2	NA	TRBV2	TRBJ2-3	16
TGTGCCAGCAGCTTGGCCCCGGGACGACCCTCCTACGAGCAGTACTTC	CASSLAPGRPSYEQYF	NA	NA	TRBV5-4	TRBJ2-7	16
TGTGCCACATTCGGGGGGTCCTACAATGAGCAGTTCTTC	CATFGGSYNEQFF	TRBD2	NA	TRBV6-5	TRBJ2-1	13
TGTGCCAGCAGTTGTAAGGTCCCAGGCCTACACACAGATACGCAGTATTTT	CASSCKVPGLHTDTQYF	NA	NA	TRBV27	TRBJ2-3	17
TGCAGTGAACGGGGATACAATGAGCAGTTCTTC	CSERGYNEQFF	NA	NA	TRBV20-1	TRBJ2-1	11
TGTGCCAGCAGCTCCGGGATTTCCACCGGGGAGCTGTTTTTT	CASSSGISTGELFF	NA	NA	TRBV7-9	TRBJ2-2	14
TGTGCCAGCAGTTTCACCGGCCTCTCCTACGAGCAGTACTTC	CASSFTGLSYEQYF	NA	NA	TRBV28	TRBJ2-7	14
TGTGCCATCAAGGGGATTGACAAGAACACTGAAGCTTTCTTT	CAIKGIDKNTEAFF	NA	NA	TRBV27	TRBJ1-1	14
TGCGCCAGCAGCCAAAGTCAGGGAGCAGATAGCAATCAGCCCCAGCATTTT	CASSQSQGADSNQPQHF	NA	NA	TRBV4-3	TRBJ1-5	17
TGTGCCAGCAGCTTGGGTGTGGCGGGAGACCTGCGCTACGAGCAGTACTTC	CASSLGVAGDLRYEQYF	TRBD2	NA	TRBV11-2	TRBJ2-7	17
TGCGCCAGCAGCCAAGGAGGACCCGGTCGGCCCCAGCATTTT	CASSQGGPGRPQHF	NA	NA	TRBV4-1	TRBJ1-5	14
TGCGCCAGCAGCCAAGAATTCGTCCACGAGCAGTACTTC	CASSQEFVHEQYF	NA	NA	TRBV4-3	TRBJ2-7	13
TGTGCCAGTAGTTCCCGGACAGTTTCCCTCCTAGGCTATGGCTACACCTTC	CASSSRTVSLLGYGYTF	NA	NA	TRBV19	TRBJ1-2	17
TGTGCCAGCAGCTTAGTACCTGGGGCCAACGTCCTGACTTTC	CASSLVPGANVLTF	NA	NA	TRBV11-2	TRBJ2-6	14
TGCAGCGTTGAAGTTTGGCCGAAGGCAGGACAGGAGAATGGCTACACCTTC	CSVEVWPKAGQENGYTF	TRBD1	NA	TRBV29-1	TRBJ1-2	17
TGTGCCAGCAGTGACGACAAAATAGGACTAGCCAGCACAGATACGCAGTATTTT	CASSDDKIGLASTDTQYF	TRBD2	NA	TRBV25-1	TRBJ2-3	18
TGTGCCAGCAGCGCAGAGACAGGGGAAGAACAGCCCCAGCATTTT	CASSAETGEEQPQHF	TRBD1	NA	TRBV5-4	TRBJ1-5	15
TGTGCCAGCAGTGACCGGGACTCCCAAGCCTACGAGCAGTACTTC	CASSDRDSQAYEQYF	NA	once	TRBV5-8	TRBJ2-7	15
TGTGCCAGCAGGAGGGTCGGACAGGAATCCAATCAGCCCCAGCATTTT	CASRRVGQESNQPQHF	TRBD1	once	TRBV5-8	TRBJ1-5	16
TGTGCCAGCAGTTTGAGCGGGGATGACCTCGCGGGAGAAAACATTCAGTACTTC	CASSLSGDDLAGENIQYF	TRBD2	NA	TRBV27	TRBJ2-4	18
TGTGCCAGCAGGAGACCAGGGGGCCACGAGCAGTACTTC	CASRRPGGHEQYF	TRBD1	NA	TRBV2	TRBJ2-7	13
TGTGCCAGCAGCTCACTAGCGAGCTCCTACGAGCAGTACTTC	CASSSLASSYEQYF	TRBD2	NA	TRBV7-9	TRBJ2-7	14
TGTGCCATCATGACCGCGCCGAGGTGGATCGATACCGGGGAGCTGTTTTTT	CAIMTAPRWIDTGELFF	NA	NA	TRBV14	TRBJ2-2	17
TGTGCCAGCAGCCAAGTCCCGTATCGGTCGGGCGTCGGGAATGAGCAGTTCTTC	CASSQVPYRSGVGNEQFF	NA	NA	TRBV14	TRBJ2-1	18
TGTGCCAGTAGCCTCGCGGCGGGAGTTACGTCCGACGAGCAGTACTTC	CASSLAAGVTSDEQYF	TRBD2	NA	TRBV19	TRBJ2-7	16
TGTGCCAGCAGCCTAATGACAGCCCCGGTACGGAGCAATCAGCCCCAGCATTTT	CASSLMTAPVRSNQPQHF	NA	NA	TRBV28	TRBJ1-5	18
TGTGCCAGCAGTTTAGGCTCCGACAGAACCAACACTGAAGCTTTCTTT	CASSLGSDRTNTEAFF	NA	NA	TRBV27	TRBJ1-1	16
TGTGCCAGCAACCATCAATTAGGGGTTGGGGACACTGAAGCTTTCTTT	CASNHQLGVGDTEAFF	NA	few	TRBV21-1	TRBJ1-1	16
TGTGCCTGCTACCCCGGTGGGACAGGGCACTCCTACGAGCAGTACTTC	CACYPGGTGHSYEQYF	TRBD1	NA	TRBV30	TRBJ2-7	16
TGTGCCAGCAGCCCATCTCTGGACGGGGTCAAAAACATTCAGTACTTC	CASSPSLDGVKNIQYF	NA	NA	TRBV7-9	TRBJ2-4	16
TGCGCCAGCAGTCCGAACCGGGACTTCTCCTACGAGCAGTACTTC	CASSPNRDFSYEQYF	NA	NA	TRBV4-1	TRBJ2-7	15
TGTGCCAGCAGTGACTCGAATTCCAAGGCTGGCGGGGTGTACTTC	CASSDSNSKAGGVYF	NA	NA	TRBV6-4	TRBJ2-4	15
TGCAGCGTTCGAGCGTGGGACAGACCCGATGCTAACTCTGGGGCCAACGTCCTGACTTTC	CSVRAWDRPDANSGANVLTF	TRBD1	NA	TRBV29-1	TRBJ2-6	20
TGTGCCAGCAGCCAAGAGACAGGTTACGAGCAGTACTTC	CASSQETGYEQYF	NA	few	TRBV14	TRBJ2-7	13
TGTGCCAGCAGTTACGAGACTCCTACAGATACGCAGTATTTT	CASSYETPTDTQYF	NA	NA	TRBV6-6	TRBJ2-3	14